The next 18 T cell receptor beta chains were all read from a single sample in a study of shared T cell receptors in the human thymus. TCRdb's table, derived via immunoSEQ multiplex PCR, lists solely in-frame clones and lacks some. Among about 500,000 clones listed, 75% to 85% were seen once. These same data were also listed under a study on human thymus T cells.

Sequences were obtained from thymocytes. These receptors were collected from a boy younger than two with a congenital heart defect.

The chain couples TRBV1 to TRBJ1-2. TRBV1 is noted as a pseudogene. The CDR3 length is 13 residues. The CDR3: CTSSQGRPGGYTF. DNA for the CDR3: TGCACCAGCAGCCAAGGGAGACCGGGTGGCTACACCTTC.

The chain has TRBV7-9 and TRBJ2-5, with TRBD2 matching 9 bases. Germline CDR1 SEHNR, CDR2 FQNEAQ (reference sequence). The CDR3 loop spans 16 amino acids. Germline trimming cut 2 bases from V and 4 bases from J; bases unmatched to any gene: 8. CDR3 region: CASSLFLAGIGETQYF. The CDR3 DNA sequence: TGTGCCAGCAGCTTATTTCTAGCGGGAATCGGAGAGACCCAGTACTTC. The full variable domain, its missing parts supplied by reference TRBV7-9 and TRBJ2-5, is DTGVSQNPRHKITKRGQNVTFRCDPISEHNRLYWYRQTLGQGPEFLTYFQNEAQLEKSRLLSDRFSAERPKGSFSTLEIQRTEQGDSAMYLCASSLFLAGIGETQYFGPGTRLLVL.

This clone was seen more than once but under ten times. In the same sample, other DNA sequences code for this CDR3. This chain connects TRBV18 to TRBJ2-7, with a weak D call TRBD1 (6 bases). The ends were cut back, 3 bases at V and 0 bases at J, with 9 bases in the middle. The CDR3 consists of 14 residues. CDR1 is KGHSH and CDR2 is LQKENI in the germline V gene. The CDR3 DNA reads TGTGCCAGCTCACCGACAGGAAGCTCCTACGAGCAGTACTTC. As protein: CASSPTGSSYEQYF.

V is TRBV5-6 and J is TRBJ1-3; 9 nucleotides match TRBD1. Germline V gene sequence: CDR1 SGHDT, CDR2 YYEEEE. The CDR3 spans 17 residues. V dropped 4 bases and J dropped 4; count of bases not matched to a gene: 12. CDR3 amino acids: CASSAGQGLALGNTIYF. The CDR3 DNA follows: TGTGCCAGCAGCGCGGGACAGGGTCTTGCATTAGGAAACACCATATATTTT.

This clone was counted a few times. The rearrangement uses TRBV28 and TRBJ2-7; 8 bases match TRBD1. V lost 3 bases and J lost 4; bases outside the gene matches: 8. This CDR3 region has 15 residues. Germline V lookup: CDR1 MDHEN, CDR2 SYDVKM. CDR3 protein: CASSLARDRYYEQYF. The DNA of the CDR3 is TGTGCCAGCAGTTTGGCCCGGGACAGGTATTACGAGCAGTACTTC. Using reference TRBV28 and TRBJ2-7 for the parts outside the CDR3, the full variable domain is DVKVTQSSRYLVKRTGEKVFLECVQDMDHENMFWYRQDPGLGLRLIYFSYDVKMKEKGDIPEGYSVSREKKERFSLILESASTNQTSMYLCASSLARDRYYEQYFGPGTRLTVT.

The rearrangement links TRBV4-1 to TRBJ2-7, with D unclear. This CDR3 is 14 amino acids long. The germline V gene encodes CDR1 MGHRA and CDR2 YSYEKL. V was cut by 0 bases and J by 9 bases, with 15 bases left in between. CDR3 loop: CASSQEKWPLAQYF. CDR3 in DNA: TGCGCCAGCAGCCAAGAGAAATGGCCTCTCGCGCAGTACTTC.

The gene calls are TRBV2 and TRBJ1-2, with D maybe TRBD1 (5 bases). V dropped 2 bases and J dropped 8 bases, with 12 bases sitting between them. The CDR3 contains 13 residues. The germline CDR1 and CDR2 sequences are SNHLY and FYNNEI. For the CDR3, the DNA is TGTGCCAGCAGTGAAAGGCAGGGAGGCGGCTACACCTTC. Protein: CASSERQGGGYTF.

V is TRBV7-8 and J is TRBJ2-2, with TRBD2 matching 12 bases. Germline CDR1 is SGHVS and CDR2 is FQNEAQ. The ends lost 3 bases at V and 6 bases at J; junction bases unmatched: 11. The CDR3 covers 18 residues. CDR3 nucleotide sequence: TGTGCCAGCAGCTTGTGGAACCGACTAGCGGGAGCGGCCGGGGAGCTGTTTTTT. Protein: CASSLWNRLAGAAGELFF.

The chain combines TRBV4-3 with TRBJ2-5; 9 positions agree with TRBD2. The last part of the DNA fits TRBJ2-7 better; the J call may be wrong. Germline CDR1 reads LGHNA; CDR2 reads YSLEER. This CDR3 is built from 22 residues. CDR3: CASSQDMPRGGGRAHPTYEQYF. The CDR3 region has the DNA TGCGCCAGCAGCCAAGATATGCCCAGGGGTGGCGGGAGGGCTCATCCAACCTACGAGCAGTACTTC.

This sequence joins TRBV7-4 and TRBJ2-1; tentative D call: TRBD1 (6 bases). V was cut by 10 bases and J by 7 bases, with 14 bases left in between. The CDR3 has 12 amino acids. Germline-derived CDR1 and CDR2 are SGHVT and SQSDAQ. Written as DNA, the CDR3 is TGTGCCACCAAGGGCAGGGGAAATGAGCAGTTCTTC. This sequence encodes CATKGRGNEQFF.

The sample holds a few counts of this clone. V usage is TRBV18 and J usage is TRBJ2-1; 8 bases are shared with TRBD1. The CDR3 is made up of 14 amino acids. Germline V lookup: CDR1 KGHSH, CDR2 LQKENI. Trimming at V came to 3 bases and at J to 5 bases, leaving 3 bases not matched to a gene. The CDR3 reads CASSPRTGNNEQFF. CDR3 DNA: TGTGCCAGCTCACCCCGGACAGGGAACAATGAGCAGTTCTTC.

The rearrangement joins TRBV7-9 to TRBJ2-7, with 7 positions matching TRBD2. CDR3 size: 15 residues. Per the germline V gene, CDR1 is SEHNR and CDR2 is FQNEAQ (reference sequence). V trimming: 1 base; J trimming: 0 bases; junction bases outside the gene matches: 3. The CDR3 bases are TGTGCCAGCAGCTTAGTGGCGGGGGACTCCTACGAGCAGTACTTC. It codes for CASSLVAGDSYEQYF.

The CDR3 DNA reads TGTGCCAGCAGTTTACTCCCTTGGGGAGGGCAAGTGGAGCAGTACTTC. This gives the protein CASSLLPWGGQVEQYF. This sequence joins TRBV27 and TRBJ2-7, with TRBD2 matching over 7 bases. CDR3 length equals 16 residues. V dropped 2 bases and J dropped 7; count of bases not matched to a gene: 14. Germline assignment: CDR1 MNHEY and CDR2 SMNVEV (reference sequence).

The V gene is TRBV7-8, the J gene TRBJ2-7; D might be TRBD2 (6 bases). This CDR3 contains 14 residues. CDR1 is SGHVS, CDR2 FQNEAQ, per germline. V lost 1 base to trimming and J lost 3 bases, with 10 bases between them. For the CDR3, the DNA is TGTGCCAGCAGCTTAGGGGGGGTATACTACGAGCAGTACTTC. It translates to CASSLGGVYYEQYF. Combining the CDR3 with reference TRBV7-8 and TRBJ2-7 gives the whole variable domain GAGVSQSPRYKVAKRGQDVALRCDPISGHVSLFWYQQALGQGPEFLTYFQNEAQLDKSGLPSDRFFAERPEGSVSTLKIQRTQQEDSAVYLCASSLGGVYYEQYFGPGTRLTVT.

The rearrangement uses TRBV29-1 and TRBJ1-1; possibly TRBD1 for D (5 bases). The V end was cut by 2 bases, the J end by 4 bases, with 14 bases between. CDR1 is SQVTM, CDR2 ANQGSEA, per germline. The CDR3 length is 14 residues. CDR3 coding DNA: TGCAGCGTTGAAAGGGCGGAGGGGTCCACTGAAGCTTTCTTT. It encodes CSVERAEGSTEAFF.

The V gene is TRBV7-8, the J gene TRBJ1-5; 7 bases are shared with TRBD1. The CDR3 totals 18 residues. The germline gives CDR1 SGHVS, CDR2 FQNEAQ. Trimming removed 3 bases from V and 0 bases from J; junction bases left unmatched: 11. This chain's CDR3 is CASSLAPTGTHSNQPQHF. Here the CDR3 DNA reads TGTGCCAGCAGCTTGGCCCCGACAGGGACCCATAGCAATCAGCCCCAGCATTTT.

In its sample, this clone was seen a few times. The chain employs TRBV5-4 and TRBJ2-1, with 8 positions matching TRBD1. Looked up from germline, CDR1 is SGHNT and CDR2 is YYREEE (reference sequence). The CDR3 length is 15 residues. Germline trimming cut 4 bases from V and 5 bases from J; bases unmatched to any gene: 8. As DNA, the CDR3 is TGTGCCAGCAGCCGCACGACAGGGGCCCACAATGAGCAGTTCTTC. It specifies CASSRTTGAHNEQFF.

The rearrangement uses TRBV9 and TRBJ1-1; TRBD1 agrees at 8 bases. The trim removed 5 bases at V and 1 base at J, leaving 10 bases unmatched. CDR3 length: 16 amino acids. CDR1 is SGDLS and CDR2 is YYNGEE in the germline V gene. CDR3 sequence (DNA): TGTGCCAGCAGGGTACACAGGGGGTTGCCGAACACTGAAGCTTTCTTT. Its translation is CASRVHRGLPNTEAFF.